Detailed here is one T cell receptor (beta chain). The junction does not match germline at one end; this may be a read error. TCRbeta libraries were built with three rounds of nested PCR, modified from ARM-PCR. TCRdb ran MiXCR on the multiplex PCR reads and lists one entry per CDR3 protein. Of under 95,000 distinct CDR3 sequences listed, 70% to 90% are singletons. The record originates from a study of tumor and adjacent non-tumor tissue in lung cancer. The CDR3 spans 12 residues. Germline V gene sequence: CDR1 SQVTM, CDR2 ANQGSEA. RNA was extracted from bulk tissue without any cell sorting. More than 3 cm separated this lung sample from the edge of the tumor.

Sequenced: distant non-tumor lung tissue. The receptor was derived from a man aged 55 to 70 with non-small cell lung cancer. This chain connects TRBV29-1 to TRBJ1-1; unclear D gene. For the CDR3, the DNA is TGCAGCGTAGCAGGTTTGGGCACTGAAGCTGTCTTT. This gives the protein CSVAGLGTEAVF.